One sample yielded the 30 T cell receptor beta chains listed below, sequenced in a study of metastatic and nonmetastatic thyroid tumors (dated by TCRdb to 2020 to 2022). The library was generated by PCR. Sequencing relied on an Illumina HiSeq 4000. TCRdb cleaned the public reads at Q25 with fastp, built clones with MiXCR and kept in-frame beta chains. Present in this sample are about 82,000 clones, about 12% of which were seen just once. The top ten clones comprise roughly 9.1% of the sample. Before undergoing thyroid surgery, none of the patients had been given any kind of treatment. The source material was tumor tissue. The receptor set was obtained from a female donor with papillary thyroid cancer or a benign thyroid nodule (not recorded which). Some clones in this sample may be carry-over from other donors' samples.

There are many counts of this clone. The V and J genes are TRBV15 and TRBJ1-6; maybe TRBD1 (5 bases). This CDR3 spans 15 amino acids. Germline assignment: CDR1 LNHNV and CDR2 YYDKDF (reference sequence). Trimming took off 5 bases at V and 7 bases at J, with 15 bases between the two ends. The CDR3 DNA is TGTGCCACCAGCTGGCTCGGGGGTGGCAATTCACCCCTCCACTTT. Translated: CATSWLGGGNSPLHF.

The sample holds a few counts of this clone. A much larger clone differs by one base, so this may be a read error. CDR3 protein: CSARVGTGLYNEQFF. CDR3 sequence (DNA): TGCAGTGCTAGAGTCGGGACGGGGCTCTACAATGAGCAGTTCTTC. This chain uses TRBV20-1 with TRBJ2-1; the D call may be TRBD1 or TRBD2 (5 bases each). Germline CDR1 DFQATT, CDR2 SNEGSKA (reference sequence). Trimming removed 1 base at V and 3 bases at J, with 13 bases between. CDR3 length equals 15 residues.

Points on this clone: A single base separates this from a much larger clone, so it may be a read error. This chain joins TRBV6-2 or TRBV6-3 and TRBJ2-2; D gene unclear. V lost 4 bases to trimming and J lost 6 bases, with 9 bases between them. CDR3 length equals 13 residues. In germline, CDR1 is MNHEY, CDR2 SVGEGT. CDR3 nucleotides: TGTGCCAGCAGTTTACTGGCGGCCGGGGAGCTGTTTTTT. Translated, it gives CASSLLAAGELFF.

A remark on this clone: This clone may be a read error of a much larger clone one base away. The chain joins TRBV20-1 to TRBJ2-1; 8 bases agree with TRBD1. The CDR3 sequence is 16 residues long. Germline CDR1 and CDR2: DFQATT and SNEGSKA (reference sequence). V shed 2 bases and J 4 bases; nucleotides not matched to a gene: 10. The CDR3 sequence: CSARYRARGPYNEQFF. The CDR3, as DNA: TGCAGTGCTAGATATCGAGCCAGGGGGCCGTACAATGAGCAGTTCTTC.

Ten or more counts support this clone. The chain carries TRBV5-5 and TRBJ2-1; no definite D call. Germline V gives CDR1 SGHKS, CDR2 YYEKEE (reference sequence). This CDR3 contains 11 residues. Trimming took 3 bases from V and 2 from J, leaving 0 bases between them. The CDR3 loop is CASSSYNEQFF. The CDR3 DNA sequence: TGTGCCAGCAGCTCCTACAATGAGCAGTTCTTC. The full variable domain, with the rest looked up from reference TRBV5-5 and TRBJ2-1, is DAGVTQSPTHLIKTRGQQVTLRCSPISGHKSVSWYQQVLGQGPQFIFQYYEKEERGRGNFPDRFSARQFPNYSSELNVNALLLGDSALYLCASSSYNEQFFGPGTRLTVL.

This clone has a count of ten or more. The V call is TRBV2, the J call TRBJ2-2; tentatively, D is TRBD1 (6 bases). With 1 base removed from V and 3 bases from J, the gap between germline ends came to 9 bases. Per the germline V gene, CDR1 is SNHLY and CDR2 is FYNNEI. CDR3 length: 15 amino acids. DNA for the CDR3: TGTGCCAGCAGTGAAGTGGGGGCGGACACCGGGGAGCTGTTTTTT. Protein: CASSEVGADTGELFF.

This clone showed up many times. This rearrangement joins TRBV13 to TRBJ2-3, with D tentatively TRBD2 (6 bases). This CDR3 is built from 19 residues. CDR1 is PRHDT, CDR2 FYEKMQ, per germline (reference sequence). V lost 5 bases and J 1 base, leaving 25 bases between the germline ends. The CDR3 coding sequence is TGTGCCAGCAGCCACATCCTTGGGGGGTGGGCCGGGGGCACAGATACGCAGTATTTT. Translating gives CASSHILGGWAGGTDTQYF.

This clone has ten or more counts. The chain joins TRBV6-6 to TRBJ2-2; 7 bases align to TRBD2. This CDR3 spans 16 amino acids. Looked up from germline, CDR1 is MNHNY and CDR2 is SVGAGI (reference sequence). The J segment lost 5 bases and the V segment lost 2 bases, leaving 8 bases of the junction unmatched. The CDR3 protein is CASSYGRELGTGELFF. The CDR3 bases are TGTGCCAGCAGTTACGGGCGGGAGCTGGGGACCGGGGAGCTGTTTTTT.

The table lists this clone with many counts. The rearrangement uses TRBV6-5 and TRBJ2-3, with TRBD1 as a possible D gene (6 bases). CDR3 length: 14 amino acids. CDR1 MNHEY and CDR2 SVGAGI come from the germline V gene. The germline V and J ends were trimmed by 2 bases and 1 base, with 7 bases remaining between them. CDR3 bases: TGTGCCAGCAGTTACGAGGGGGGCACAGATACGCAGTATTTT. It is translated as CASSYEGGTDTQYF.

This clone appeared many times. This chain uses TRBV28 with TRBJ2-2; D assignment may be TRBD1 or TRBD2 (6 bases each). V was shortened by 2 bases and J by 5 bases, with 15 bases between the two germline ends. The length of the CDR3 is 16 residues. Germline CDR1 MDHEN, CDR2 SYDVKM. CDR3 region: CASSLRGTVATGELFF. The CDR3 DNA is TGTGCCAGCAGTTTAAGGGGGACTGTCGCTACCGGGGAGCTGTTTTTT.

This clone was counted many times. The chain uses TRBV6-1 and TRBJ1-4; 7 bases map to TRBD1. J lost 13 bases, V lost 5 bases, and 16 bases had no gene match. The CDR3 has 15 residues. Germline V gene sequence: CDR1 MNHNS, CDR2 SASEGT. As DNA, the CDR3 is TGTGCCAGCAGTCCACCAACAGGGGCCCGGCAGGGACTGTTTTTT. It codes for CASSPPTGARQGLFF.

This clone came up many times. The chain couples TRBV18 to TRBJ2-7; TRBD1 agrees at 8 bases. This CDR3 is 13 amino acids long. With V trimmed by 5 bases and J by 3 bases, 3 bases remained unmatched. CDR1 is KGHSH and CDR2 is LQKENI in the germline V gene. CDR3 sequence: CASSSGTGYEQYF. The CDR3 DNA follows: TGTGCCAGCTCATCCGGGACAGGCTACGAGCAGTACTTC.

This clone showed up many times. A read error may explain this, as a much larger clone is one base away. Other DNA sequences in the sample encode the same CDR3. This rearrangement joins TRBV6-1 to TRBJ1-2; D gene ambiguous. The CDR3 has 13 amino acids. V gave up 4 bases and J gave up 5 bases, with 11 bases separating them. CDR1 and CDR2 (germline): MNHNS, SASEGT. In nucleotides, the CDR3 is TGTGCCAGCAGTGTCTCCTTTACATATGGCTACACCTTC. It yields the protein CASSVSFTYGYTF.

This clone has a count of ten or more. The same CDR3 arises from other DNA sequences in this sample as well. This rearrangement joins TRBV5-1 to TRBJ2-3, with D unclear. The CDR3 has 14 residues. The ends were cut back, 0 bases at V and 1 base at J, with 6 bases in the middle. Germline V lookup: CDR1 SGHRS, CDR2 YFSETQ. In DNA, the CDR3 is TGCGCCAGCAGCTTGGTTGGACGCACAGATACGCAGTATTTT. This translates into CASSLVGRTDTQYF.

This clone was seen repeatedly, ten times or more. This chain joins TRBV7-8 and TRBJ1-5; D call uncertain. Germline lookup yields CDR1 SGHVS and CDR2 FQNEAQ. The V and J ends lost 8 bases and 2 bases respectively, with 13 bases between them. The CDR3 totals 14 residues. CDR3 region: CASGRSLGNQPQHF. The CDR3, as DNA: TGTGCCAGCGGGCGGAGTCTCGGCAATCAGCCCCAGCATTTT.

This clone was seen ten or more times. Other DNA sequences from this sample encode an identical CDR3 as well. The rearrangement uses TRBV5-1 and TRBJ2-5; D is unclear. The germline gives CDR1 SGHRS, CDR2 YFSETQ. The V gene lost 0 bases and the J gene lost 2 bases, with 2 bases spanning the gap. The CDR3 length is 12 residues. CDR3 DNA: TGCGCCAGCAGCTTGGCGCAAGAGACCCAGTACTTC. Translating gives CASSLAQETQYF. Based on the CDR3 plus reference TRBV5-1 and TRBJ2-5, the full variable domain is KAGVTQTPRYLIKTRGQQVTLSCSPISGHRSVSWYQQTPGQGLQFLFEYFSETQRNKGNFPGRFSGRQFSNSRSEMNVSTLELGDSALYLCASSLAQETQYFGPGTRLLVL.

This clone was counted a few times. The CDR3 region has the DNA TGTGCCAGCAACCGAGACGAAATTCAAGGGGAGTTCTTC. Translating gives CASNRDEIQGEFF. This rearrangement joins TRBV6-1 to TRBJ2-1; D possibly corresponds to TRBD1 (5 bases). This CDR3 is built from 13 residues. Germline V gene lookup returns CDR1 MNHNS and CDR2 SASEGT. The V end lost 7 bases, the J end lost 14 bases, and 21 bases lay between the germline ends.

The chain carries TRBV27 and TRBJ2-7; D not resolved. With 5 bases removed from V and 3 bases from J, the gap between germline ends came to 20 bases. The germline V gene encodes CDR1 MNHEY and CDR2 SMNVEV (reference sequence). This CDR3 has 16 residues. The CDR3 nucleotides are TGTGCCAGCAGTCGCCCACCTACATGGACCCACTACGAGCAGTACTTC. Its protein product is CASSRPPTWTHYEQYF.

This clone occurred many times. The chain uses TRBV12-5 and TRBJ1-1, with D unresolved. The CDR3 is made up of 12 amino acids. Germline CDR1 is LGHNT and CDR2 is FRNRAP. V was pared by 7 bases and J by 1 base, with 7 bases between. For the CDR3, the DNA is TGTGCTAGTGTGTGGGAGAACACTGAAGCTTTCTTT. Its protein product is CASVWENTEAFF.

This clone has a count of ten or more. The chain carries TRBV7-9 and TRBJ2-1; D not certain. Trimming cost V 1 base and J 7 bases, with 5 bases left between them. The CDR3 totals 12 residues. In germline, CDR1 is SEHNR, CDR2 FQNEAQ (reference sequence). The CDR3 spells CASSLEVNEQFF. In nucleotides, the CDR3 is TGTGCCAGCAGCTTAGAAGTAAATGAGCAGTTCTTC. Drawing the rest from reference TRBV7-9 and TRBJ2-1, the complete variable domain is DTGVSQNPRHKITKRGQNVTFRCDPISEHNRLYWYRQTLGQGPEFLTYFQNEAQLEKSRLLSDRFSAERPKGSFSTLEIQRTEQGDSAMYLCASSLEVNEQFFGPGTRLTVL.

As regards this clone: A single base separates this from a much larger clone, so it may be a read error. For the CDR3, the DNA is TGCAGTGCTAGATGCCCCTCAGAGGAGACCCAGTACTTC. It codes for CSARCPSEETQYF. This chain uses TRBV20-1 with TRBJ2-5; D uncertain. Trimming cost V 2 bases and J 5 bases, with 12 bases left between them. The CDR3 is made up of 13 amino acids. From germline, CDR1 is DFQATT and CDR2 SNEGSKA (reference sequence).

This chain connects TRBV6-1 to TRBJ2-7; weak D call: TRBD2 (6 bases). The V end was cut by 5 bases, the J end by 0 bases, with 8 bases between. There are 13 residues in the CDR3. The V gene's germline CDR1 is MNHNS and CDR2 SASEGT. The CDR3 loop reads CASSWRDSYEQYF. DNA of the CDR3: TGTGCCAGCAGTTGGAGGGACTCCTACGAGCAGTACTTC.

This clone showed up many times. The rearrangement links TRBV2 to TRBJ2-5; D is unclear. The V gene lost 8 bases and the J gene lost 1 base, with 8 bases spanning the gap. Germline loops: CDR1 SNHLY, CDR2 FYNNEI. This CDR3 comprises 12 residues. CDR3 sequence: CASASVQETQYF. The DNA for the CDR3 is TGTGCCAGCGCCAGCGTCCAAGAGACCCAGTACTTC.

This clone was recorded at least ten times. The chain links TRBV5-1 to TRBJ2-7, with TRBD2 identical over 9 bases. Per germline, CDR1 SGHRS and CDR2 YFSETQ. Trimming at V came to 0 bases and at J to 3 bases, leaving 4 bases not matched to a gene. The CDR3 is 15 amino acids. CDR3 sequence (DNA): TGCGCCAGCAGCTTGGTCTCTAGCGGGAACTACGAGCAGTACTTC. It is translated as CASSLVSSGNYEQYF.

This chain uses TRBV19 with TRBJ2-2; D gene uncertain. Looked up from germline, CDR1 is LNHDA and CDR2 is SQIVND (reference sequence). V lost 7 bases to trimming and J lost 3 bases, with 12 bases between them. The CDR3 has 14 amino acids. CDR3 sequence (DNA): TGTGCCAGTATTTACGGCCCGGACACCGGGGAGCTGTTTTTT. It translates to CASIYGPDTGELFF.

This clone was found a few times. A much larger clone lies one base from this, so it may be a read error. Because the CDR3 is missing its conserved closing phenylalanine or tryptophan, this is likely a read error. This sequence joins TRBV18 and TRBJ2-7, with D tentatively TRBD1 (6 bases). The V gene's germline CDR1 is KGHSH and CDR2 LQKENI. The length of the CDR3 is 14 residues. With 4 bases removed from V and 2 bases from J, the gap between germline ends came to 12 bases. The CDR3 sequence is CASSRRDMAYEQYS. The DNA of the CDR3 is TGTGCCAGCTCACGCCGGGACATGGCCTACGAGCAGTACTCC.

At least ten counts were recorded for this clone. The sample contains more than one DNA sequence encoding this CDR3. This rearrangement joins TRBV10-3 to TRBJ1-1; D might be TRBD1 (6 bases). The CDR3 extends over 14 amino acids. V was cut by 6 bases and J by 7 bases, with 18 bases left in between. Germline lookup yields CDR1 ENHRY and CDR2 SYGVKD. This CDR3 is CAISEPPGEGEAFF. CDR3 DNA sequence: TGTGCCATCAGCGAGCCGCCAGGGGAAGGTGAAGCTTTCTTT.

The table lists this clone with many counts. A read error may be the cause here, since a much bigger clone is one base away. The chain links TRBV5-8 to TRBJ1-2, with a possible D match to TRBD1 (5 bases). The CDR3 is 15 amino acids. Germline CDR1 and CDR2: SGHTS and YDEGEE. V lost 1 base to trimming and J lost 0 bases, with 10 bases between them. The CDR3 sequence is CASSLTGRANYGYTF. The CDR3 bases are TGTGCCAGCAGCTTGACGGGACGGGCTAACTATGGCTACACCTTC.

This clone was recorded many times. Other DNA sequences from this sample encode an identical CDR3 as well. The chain combines TRBV7-8 with TRBJ2-3, with unresolved D. V gave up 0 bases and J gave up 1 base, with 8 bases separating them. The germline gives CDR1 SGHVS, CDR2 FQNEAQ. The CDR3 contains 15 residues. The CDR3 nucleotides read TGTGCCAGCAGCTTAGCGAGCACGGGCACAGATACGCAGTATTTT. It codes for CASSLASTGTDTQYF.

This clone was detected many times. The chain combines TRBV7-6 with TRBJ2-5; D ambiguous. The germline V and J ends were trimmed by 1 base and 2 bases, with 8 bases remaining between them. The germline V gene encodes CDR1 SGHVS and CDR2 FNYEAQ. The CDR3 consists of 14 residues. The CDR3 is CASSLEYSQETQYF. CDR3 bases: TGTGCCAGCAGCTTAGAGTACAGTCAAGAGACCCAGTACTTC.